What follows describes a single T cell receptor beta chain. The data were obtained in a study of blood T cell repertoires in COVID-19. Study overall: From the United States, Italy and Spain came samples of acute and convalescent COVID-19. T cells, B-cell-depleted T cells, or PBMCs supplied cDNA or gDNA.

Method: immunoSEQ multiplex PCR; TCRdb's copy keeps in-frame clones and lacks some. Of 150,000 to 200,000 clones listed, around 85% were seen once; the top ten hold 3.3%. V shed 2 bases and J shed 8 bases, with 12 bases lying between them. This CDR3 is 13 amino acids long. The germline V gene encodes CDR1 SGHVS and CDR2 FQNEAQ. The rearrangement joins TRBV7-8 to TRBJ1-2, with a possible D match to TRBD1 (5 bases). This clonotype originated in a human donor with acute or convalescent COVID-19. The donor label of this sample is uncertain. The material sequenced was peripheral blood. The chain's CDR3 is CASSLYFDSGYTF. The CDR3 DNA sequence: TGTGCCAGCAGCTTATACTTTGACAGCGGCTACACCTTC.